This passage covers 22 T cell receptor beta chains from one sample sequenced in a study of identical twins. Using its own MiXCR run on the 5' RACE reads, TCRdb lists one record per CDR3 protein. The sample has roughly 1.6 million distinct CDR3 sequences; more than 30% are singletons. Material: cord blood. The receptors here all came from a newborn girl in good health.

This clonotype occurred many times. The V and J genes are TRBV20-1 and TRBJ2-4; 11 bases match TRBD1. The trim removed 5 bases at V and 9 bases at J, leaving 12 bases unmatched. This CDR3 contains 15 residues. The germline gives CDR1 DFQATT, CDR2 SNEGSKA (reference sequence). This CDR3 reads CSAQITGTGGLIQYF. The CDR3 nucleotides are TGCAGTGCTCAGATCACCGGGACAGGGGGTCTCATTCAGTACTTC.

This clonotype came up a few times. This chain joins TRBV20-1 and TRBJ2-1; TRBD2 matches at 7 bases. Germline V gene data show CDR1 as DFQATT and CDR2 as SNEGSKA (reference sequence). The V gene end was trimmed by 0 bases and the J gene end by 6 bases; junction bases not matched to a gene: 5. CDR3 length: 14 residues. The CDR3 DNA is TGCAGTGCTAGAGATGGCGGGGGAGGCAATGAGCAGTTCTTC. Translated: CSARDGGGGNEQFF.

Worth noting for this clonotype: It may be a read error: a sequence one base away is much more abundant. V gene TRBV29-1 combines with J gene TRBJ2-7, with D unresolved. CDR3 length equals 12 residues. With 3 bases removed from V and 7 bases from J, the gap between germline ends came to 13 bases. The V gene's germline CDR1 is SQVTM and CDR2 ANQGSEA. The chain's CDR3 is CSVEGSMDEQYF. Here the CDR3 DNA reads TGCAGCGTTGAGGGCTCCATGGATGAGCAGTACTTC.

The J gene is TRBJ1-1, the V gene TRBV3-1; 11 nucleotides line up with TRBD1. V lost 2 bases, J lost 8 bases, and 1 base stayed unmatched. From germline, CDR1 is LGHDT and CDR2 YNNKEL (reference sequence). The CDR3 spans 13 residues. The CDR3 DNA is TGTGCCAGCAGCCAAAGGGACAGGGGGGAAGCTTTCTTT. Encoded protein: CASSQRDRGEAFF.

Here the CDR3 reads CASSSISGIYEQYF. Here the CDR3 DNA reads TGTGCCAGCAGTTCGATTAGCGGGATTTACGAGCAGTACTTC. This chain links TRBV6-6 with TRBJ2-7, with 8 bases aligning to TRBD2. From germline, CDR1 is MNHNY and CDR2 SVGAGI (reference sequence). V shed 4 bases, J shed 4 bases, and the junction held 6 bases outside the gene matches. This CDR3 spans 14 amino acids.

V is TRBV4-1 and J is TRBJ1-4; tentatively, D is TRBD1 (5 bases). Germline assignment: CDR1 MGHRA and CDR2 YSYEKL. Trimming pared 1 base from V and 6 bases from J, leaving 6 bases between. The CDR3 is 13 residues long. DNA for the CDR3: TGCGCCAGCAGCCAAGCAGGGTATGAAAAACTGTTTTTT. Residues: CASSQAGYEKLFF.

The V and J genes are TRBV24-1 and TRBJ2-3; D not certain. V was shortened by 4 bases and J by 4 bases, with 20 bases between the two germline ends. This CDR3 comprises 17 residues. Germline values: CDR1 KGHDR, CDR2 SFDVKD. Written as DNA, the CDR3 is TGTGCCACCAGTGACCTCCCCGGGCGGCCAGACCCAGATACGCAGTATTTT. Translated: CATSDLPGRPDPDTQYF.

This clonotype appeared a few times. The chain is built from TRBV11-2 and TRBJ2-3; no clear D gene. V gave up 5 bases and J gave up 6 bases, with 15 bases separating them. Germline V gene sequence: CDR1 SGHAT, CDR2 FQNNGV. The CDR3 extends over 14 amino acids. The CDR3 DNA follows: TGTGCCAGCAGCCCCGGGTCAAACACGGATACGCAGTATTTT. Protein sequence: CASSPGSNTDTQYF.

About this clonotype itself: The junction differs from germline at one of its ends, possibly a read error. In nucleotides, the CDR3 is TGTGCCACCAGTGAGTCGGGACTAGCGGGGGCGACCTACAATGAGCAGTTCTTC. Translation gives CATSESGLAGATYNEQFF. V is TRBV10-3 and J is TRBJ2-1, with 14 bases lining up with TRBD2. This CDR3 has 18 amino acids. The germline V gene encodes CDR1 ENHRY and CDR2 SYGVKD.

The table lists this clonotype with a count of one. The V call is TRBV28, the J call TRBJ2-5; no firm D call. CDR3 length: 14 amino acids. Germline lookup yields CDR1 MDHEN and CDR2 SYDVKM. V was pared by 1 base and J by 3 bases, with 9 bases between. DNA for the CDR3: TGTGCCAGCAGTTTATCAACATATGAAGAGACCCAGTACTTC. Translated: CASSLSTYEETQYF. The full variable domain, its missing parts supplied by reference TRBV28 and TRBJ2-5, is DVKVTQSSRYLVKRTGEKVFLECVQDMDHENMFWYRQDPGLGLRLIYFSYDVKMKEKGDIPEGYSVSREKKERFSLILESASTNQTSMYLCASSLSTYEETQYFGPGTRLLVL.

V and J are TRBV6-1 and TRBJ1-2; a weak D match, TRBD1 (6 bases). Trimming removed 6 bases from V and 6 bases from J, with 14 bases in between. Germline V lookup: CDR1 MNHNS, CDR2 SASEGT. This CDR3 contains 13 residues. The CDR3 coding sequence is TGTGCCAGCAGGGGGGGGGGGCAGGATGGCTACACCTTC. It specifies CASRGGGQDGYTF.

This chain connects TRBV28 to TRBJ2-5; D might be TRBD1 (5 bases). The J call may be in error: the DNA end matches TRBJ2-7 better. CDR1 and CDR2 (germline): MDHEN, SYDVKM. The CDR3 covers 12 residues. In DNA, the CDR3 is TGTGCCAGCAGCGACCCAGGGCACGAGCAGTACTTC. Its translation: CASSDPGHEQYF.

This chain joins TRBV5-1 and TRBJ2-1; a weak D match, TRBD1 (6 bases). The DNA end lines up better with TRBJ2-7; the J call may be wrong. The CDR3 sequence is 13 residues long. The germline gives CDR1 SGHRS, CDR2 YFSETQ. The CDR3 region is CASSFQGHNEQYF. The CDR3 DNA reads as TGCGCCAGCAGCTTCCAGGGGCACAATGAGCAGTACTTC.

This clonotype was detected a few times. The CDR3 loop is CASSQDWGLAAQTDTQYF. CDR3 coding DNA: TGCGCCAGCAGCCAAGATTGGGGCCTAGCGGCCCAAACAGATACGCAGTATTTT. The chain recombines TRBV4-1 with TRBJ2-3, with TRBD2 matching over 7 bases. With 0 bases clipped from V and 3 bases from J, the junction kept 12 bases outside the gene matches. This CDR3 contains 18 residues. Germline V lookup: CDR1 MGHRA, CDR2 YSYEKL.

This chain links TRBV3-1 with TRBJ1-1; D is uncertain. From germline, CDR1 is LGHDT and CDR2 YNNKEL (reference sequence). The ends were cut back, 3 bases at V and 0 bases at J, with 20 bases in the middle. The CDR3 is 18 residues long. CDR3 loop: CASSQYSSTTPMNTEAFF. The CDR3 region has the DNA TGTGCCAGCAGCCAGTACAGTTCCACCACCCCGATGAACACTGAAGCTTTCTTT. Full variable domain (remainder filled in from reference TRBV3-1 and TRBJ1-1): DTAVSQTPKYLVTQMGNDKSIKCEQNLGHDTMYWYKQDSKKFLKIMFSYNNKELIINETVPNRFSPKSPDKAHLNLHINSLELGDSAVYFCASSQYSSTTPMNTEAFFGQGTRLTVV.

The J gene is TRBJ1-2, the V gene TRBV25-1; the D gene is possibly TRBD1 (5 bases). This CDR3 is 13 amino acids long. From germline, CDR1 is MGHDK and CDR2 SYGVNS. The germline V and J ends were trimmed by 8 bases and 5 bases, with 15 bases remaining between them. The DNA for the CDR3 is TGTGCCAGCTGCCCCGGGGGGACGTATGGCTACACCTTC. Protein sequence: CASCPGGTYGYTF.

This clonotype was seen only a few times. The chain carries TRBV29-1 and TRBJ2-7; 8 nucleotides align to TRBD1. The V gene end was trimmed by 6 bases and the J gene end by 5 bases; junction bases not matched to a gene: 12. The length of the CDR3 is 14 residues. CDR1 and CDR2 from the germline V gene are SQVTM and ANQGSEA. The CDR3 coding sequence is TGCAGCGTCCGGACAGGGCTGCCGATGGACGAGCAGTACTTC. Residues: CSVRTGLPMDEQYF.

This clonotype appeared a single time. The CDR3 region is CASSQVPFLSGNTIYF. CDR3 DNA sequence: TGCGCCAGCAGCCAAGTTCCGTTCCTCTCTGGAAACACCATATATTTT. The chain joins TRBV4-1 to TRBJ1-3; D is uncertain. Germline assignment: CDR1 MGHRA and CDR2 YSYEKL. V was shortened by 1 base and J by 0 bases, with 10 bases between the two germline ends. There are 16 residues in the CDR3.

This chain links TRBV11-2 with TRBJ2-7; 8 bases line up with TRBD2. The CDR3 runs to 14 residues. With V trimmed by 3 bases and J by 5 bases, 6 bases remained unmatched. Germline lookup yields CDR1 SGHAT and CDR2 FQNNGV. The CDR3 region is CASSFSSGSDEQYF. The CDR3 DNA sequence: TGTGCCAGCAGCTTCTCCAGCGGGAGCGACGAGCAGTACTTC.

The chain employs TRBV20-1 and TRBJ2-3, with D possibly matching TRBD2 (6 bases). Trimming cost V 7 bases and J 3 bases, with 11 bases left between them. The CDR3 length is 12 residues. Per the germline V gene, CDR1 is DFQATT and CDR2 is SNEGSKA (reference sequence). For the CDR3, the DNA is TGCAGTGAGCAGGAGGGAACAGATACGCAGTATTTT. It codes for CSEQEGTDTQYF.

The chain employs TRBV19 and TRBJ2-1; 12 positions agree with TRBD2. This CDR3 comprises 15 residues. Germline V lookup: CDR1 LNHDA, CDR2 SQIVND (reference sequence). After removal of 4 bases from V and 10 bases from J, the junction contained 8 bases not matched to a gene. In nucleotides, the CDR3 is TGTGCCAGTAGTAGGACTAGCGGGGCCTCCTACGAGCAGTTCTTC. Residues: CASSRTSGASYEQFF.

Concerning this clonotype: A much bigger clone sits one base away, suggesting this may be a read error. The chain carries TRBV12-3 or TRBV12-4 and TRBJ2-5; a weak D match, TRBD2 (5 bases). The CDR3 sequence is 13 residues long. Trimming removed 4 bases at V and 4 bases at J, with 10 bases between. The CDR3 spells CASSSLVRETQYF. Here the CDR3 DNA reads TGTGCCAGCAGTTCACTAGTCAGAGAGACCCAGTACTTC.